This T cell receptor beta chain is from a study of shared clonotypes between healthy human individuals. Notes on the study in general: Since donors were few, the genetic and exposure-history diversity represented was limited.

Trimming removed 4 bases from V and 3 bases from J, with 23 bases in between. CDR3 length: 18 residues. The germline gives CDR1 SGHNT, CDR2 YYREEE (reference sequence). Concerning this clone itself: Its target is unknown.

TCRdb's copy holds only in-frame clones and misses some; the assay was immunoSEQ multiplex PCR. The profile shows some 2.4 million clones, more than 85% of them singletons. The rearrangement uses TRBV5-4 and TRBJ1-5, with D hard to call. The sample taken for sequencing was naive CD4+ T cells from PBMCs. Subset indicated: CD45RA+ positively selected. The receptor was derived from a man younger than 30 in good health. Some clones in this sample may be carry-over from other donors' samples. The CDR3 nucleotides read TGTGCCAGCAGCCATATCCTTTCCTGGGGTGAGGACAATCAGCCCCAGCATTTT. This gives the protein CASSHILSWGEDNQPQHF.